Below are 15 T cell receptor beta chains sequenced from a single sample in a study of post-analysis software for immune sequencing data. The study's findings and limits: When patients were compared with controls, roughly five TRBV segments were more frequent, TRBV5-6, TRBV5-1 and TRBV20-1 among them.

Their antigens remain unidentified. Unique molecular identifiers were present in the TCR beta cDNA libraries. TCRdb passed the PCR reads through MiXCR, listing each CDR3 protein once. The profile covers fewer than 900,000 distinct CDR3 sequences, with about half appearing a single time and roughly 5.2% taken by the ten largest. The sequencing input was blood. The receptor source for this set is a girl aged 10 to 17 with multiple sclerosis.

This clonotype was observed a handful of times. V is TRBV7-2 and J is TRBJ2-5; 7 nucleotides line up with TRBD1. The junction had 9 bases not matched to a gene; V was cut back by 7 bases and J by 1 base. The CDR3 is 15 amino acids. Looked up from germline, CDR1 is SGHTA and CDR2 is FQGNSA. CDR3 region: CASTLRGQTQETQYF. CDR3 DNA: TGTGCCAGCACCCTTAGGGGACAGACCCAAGAGACCCAGTACTTC.

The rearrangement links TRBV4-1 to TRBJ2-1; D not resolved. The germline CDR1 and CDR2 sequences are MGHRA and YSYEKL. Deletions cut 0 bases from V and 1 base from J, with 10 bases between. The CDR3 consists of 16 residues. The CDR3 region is CASSQEGVNSYNEQFF. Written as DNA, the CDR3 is TGCGCCAGCAGCCAAGAAGGTGTCAATTCCTACAATGAGCAGTTCTTC.

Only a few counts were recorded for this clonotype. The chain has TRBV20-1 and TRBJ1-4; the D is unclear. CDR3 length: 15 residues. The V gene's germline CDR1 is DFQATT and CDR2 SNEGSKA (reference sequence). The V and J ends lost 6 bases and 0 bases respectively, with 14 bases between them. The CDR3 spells CSASGVGATNEKLFF. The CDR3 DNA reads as TGCAGTGCCAGTGGCGTGGGAGCAACTAATGAAAAACTGTTTTTT.

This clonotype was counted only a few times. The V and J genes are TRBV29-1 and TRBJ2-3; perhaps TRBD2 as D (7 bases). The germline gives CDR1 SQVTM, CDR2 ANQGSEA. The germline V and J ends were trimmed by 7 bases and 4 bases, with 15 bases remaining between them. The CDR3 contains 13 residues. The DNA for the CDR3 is TGCAGCGCCGAGGGGGGGAGCGCAGATACGCAGTATTTT. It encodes CSAEGGSADTQYF.

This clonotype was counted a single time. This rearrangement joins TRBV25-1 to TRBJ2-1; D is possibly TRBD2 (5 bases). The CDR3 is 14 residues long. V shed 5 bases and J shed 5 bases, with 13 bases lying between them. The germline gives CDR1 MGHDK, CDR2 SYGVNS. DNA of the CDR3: TGTGCCAGCAGTAAGGAGGTTGTCGACAATGAGCAGTTCTTC. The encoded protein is CASSKEVVDNEQFF.

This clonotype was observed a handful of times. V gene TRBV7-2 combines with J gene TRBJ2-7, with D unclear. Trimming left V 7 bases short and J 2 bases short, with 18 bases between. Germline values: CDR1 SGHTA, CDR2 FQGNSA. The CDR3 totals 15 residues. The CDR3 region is CASILSPLGPYEQYF. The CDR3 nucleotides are TGTGCCAGCATCCTTTCCCCTCTAGGGCCCTACGAGCAGTACTTC.

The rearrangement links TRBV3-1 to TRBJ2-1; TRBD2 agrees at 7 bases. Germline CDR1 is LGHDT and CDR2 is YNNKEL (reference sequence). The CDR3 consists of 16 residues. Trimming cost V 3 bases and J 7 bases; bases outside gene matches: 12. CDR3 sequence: CASSHHAGVLSNEQFF. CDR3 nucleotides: TGTGCCAGCAGCCATCACGCGGGAGTGTTGAGTAATGAGCAGTTCTTC.

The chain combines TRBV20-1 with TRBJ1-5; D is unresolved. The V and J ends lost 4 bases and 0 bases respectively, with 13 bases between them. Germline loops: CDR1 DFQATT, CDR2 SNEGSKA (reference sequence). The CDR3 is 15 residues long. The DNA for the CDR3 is TGCAGTGCTACCTCCAGCCTTGATAGCAATCAGCCCCAGCATTTT. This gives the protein CSATSSLDSNQPQHF.

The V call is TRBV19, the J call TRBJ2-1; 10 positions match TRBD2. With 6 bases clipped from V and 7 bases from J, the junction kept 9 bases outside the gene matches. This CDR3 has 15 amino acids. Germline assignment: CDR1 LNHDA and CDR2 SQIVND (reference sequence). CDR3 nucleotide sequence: TGTGCCAGTAGCCGAAGCGGGAGGGCCGGGAATGAGCAGTTCTTC. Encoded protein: CASSRSGRAGNEQFF.

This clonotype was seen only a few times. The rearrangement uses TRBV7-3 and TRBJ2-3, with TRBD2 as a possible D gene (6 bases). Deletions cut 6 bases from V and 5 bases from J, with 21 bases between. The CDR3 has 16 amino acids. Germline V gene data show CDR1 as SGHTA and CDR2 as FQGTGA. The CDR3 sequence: CASSLQSGVGIDTQYF. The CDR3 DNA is TGTGCCAGCAGTTTGCAATCGGGAGTCGGTATAGATACGCAGTATTTT.

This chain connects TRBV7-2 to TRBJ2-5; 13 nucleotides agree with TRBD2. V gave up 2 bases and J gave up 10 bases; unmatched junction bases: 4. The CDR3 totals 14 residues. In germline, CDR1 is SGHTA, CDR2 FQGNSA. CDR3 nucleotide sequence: TGTGCCAGCAGCTTAACTAGCGGGAGGGCCTACCAGTACTTC. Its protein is CASSLTSGRAYQYF. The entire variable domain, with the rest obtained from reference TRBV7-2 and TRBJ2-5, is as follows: GAGVSQSPSNKVTEKGKDVELRCDPISGHTALYWYRQSLGQGLEFLIYFQGNSAPDKSGLPSDRFSAERTGGSVSTLTIQRTQQEDSAVYLCASSLTSGRAYQYFGPGTRLLVL.

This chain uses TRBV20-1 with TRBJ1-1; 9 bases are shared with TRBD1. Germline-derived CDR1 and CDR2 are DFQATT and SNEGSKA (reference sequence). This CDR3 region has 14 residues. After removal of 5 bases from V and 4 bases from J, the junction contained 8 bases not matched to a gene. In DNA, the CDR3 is TGCAGTGCTTTGGCCACGACAGGGGGCACTGAAGCTTTCTTT. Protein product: CSALATTGGTEAFF.

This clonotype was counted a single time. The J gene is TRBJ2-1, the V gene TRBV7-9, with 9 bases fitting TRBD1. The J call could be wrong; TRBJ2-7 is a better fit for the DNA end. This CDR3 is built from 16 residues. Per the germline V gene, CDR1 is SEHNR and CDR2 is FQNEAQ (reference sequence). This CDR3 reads CASSPQGALLYNEQYF. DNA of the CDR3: TGTGCCAGCAGCCCACAGGGGGCCCTCCTCTACAATGAGCAGTACTTC.

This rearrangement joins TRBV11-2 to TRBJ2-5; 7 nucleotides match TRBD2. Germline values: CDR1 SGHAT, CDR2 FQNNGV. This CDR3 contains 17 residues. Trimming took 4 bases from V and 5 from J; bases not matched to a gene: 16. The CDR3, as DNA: TGTGCCAGCAGCTCCGTAGTGGGAGGGCTTCGGTGGGAGACCCAGTACTTC. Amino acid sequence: CASSSVVGGLRWETQYF.

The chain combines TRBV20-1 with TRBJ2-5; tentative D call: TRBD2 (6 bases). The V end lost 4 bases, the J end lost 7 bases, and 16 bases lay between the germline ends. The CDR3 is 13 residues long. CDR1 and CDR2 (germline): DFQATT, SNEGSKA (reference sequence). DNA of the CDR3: TGCAGTGCTATAGGGACTGCAAGGGGGACCCAGTACTTC. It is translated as CSAIGTARGTQYF.